The next 23 T cell receptor beta chains were all read from a single sample in a study of beta chain features in type 1 diabetes. Reverse transcription of all isolated RNA meant that expressed TCRB transcripts were sequenced. Clones were read by immunoSEQ multiplex PCR, and TCRdb kept only the in-frame ones, dropping some. The repertoire has around 500,000 clones, about 30% of them found once; the top ten carry about 0.065%. Sequenced sample: naive CD4+ T cells from blood. The receptors derive from a man younger than 35 in good health.

This clone has a handful of counts. The CDR3 sequence is CASSERQGEAFF. The CDR3 nucleotides are TGTGCCAGCAGTGAGCGACAGGGTGAAGCTTTCTTT. The gene calls are TRBV25-1 and TRBJ1-1; TRBD1 matches at 7 bases. This CDR3 comprises 12 residues. Germline V CDR1 and CDR2: MGHDK, SYGVNS. The V segment lost 3 bases and the J segment 7 bases; nucleotides outside the gene matches: 2.

The V call is TRBV30, the J call TRBJ2-7; D is unclear. CDR1 and CDR2 (germline): GTSNPN, SVGIG (reference sequence). Trimming took off 3 bases at V and 7 bases at J, with 7 bases between the two ends. The CDR3 has 10 residues. The CDR3, as DNA: TGTGCCTGGAGACAAGTAGAGCAGTACTTC. Protein: CAWRQVEQYF.

This clone was seen once. The chain is built from TRBV6-5 and TRBJ2-7; weak D call: TRBD2 (6 bases). V lost 8 bases and J lost 6, with 17 bases in between. The length of the CDR3 is 13 residues. In germline, CDR1 is MNHEY, CDR2 SVGAGI. CDR3 nucleotide sequence: TGTGCCAGCGGCAGGGAGGTTGGGGCCGAGCAGTACTTC. Translated: CASGREVGAEQYF.

This clone has just a few counts. The chain carries TRBV7-9 and TRBJ2-1, with 8 bases matching TRBD2. The CDR3 is made up of 16 amino acids. Germline assignment: CDR1 SEHNR and CDR2 FQNEAQ (reference sequence). With V trimmed by 5 bases and J by 3 bases, 9 bases remained unmatched. The CDR3 sequence: CASSPLGGRFYNEQFF. The CDR3 DNA is TGTGCCAGCAGCCCCCTCGGCGGGAGGTTCTACAATGAGCAGTTCTTC. Full variable domain (remainder filled in from reference TRBV7-9 and TRBJ2-1): DTGVSQNPRHKITKRGQNVTFRCDPISEHNRLYWYRQTLGQGPEFLTYFQNEAQLEKSRLLSDRFSAERPKGSFSTLEIQRTEQGDSAMYLCASSPLGGRFYNEQFFGPGTRLTVL.

The chain is built from TRBV19 and TRBJ2-1; D uncertain. CDR1 is LNHDA, CDR2 SQIVND, per germline (reference sequence). Trimming shortened V by 3 bases and J by 9 bases, and 9 bases separated the two germline ends. This CDR3 region has 12 residues. The CDR3 nucleotides are TGTGCCAGTAGTATGGTTGTCGGTGAGCAGTTCTTC. It codes for CASSMVVGEQFF.

This chain links TRBV2 with TRBJ2-1; 7 nucleotides match TRBD2. The V gene end was trimmed by 6 bases and the J gene end by 11 bases; junction bases not matched to a gene: 7. Germline CDR1 SNHLY, CDR2 FYNNEI. The CDR3 has 12 amino acids. In DNA form, the CDR3 reads TGTGCCAGCAGGTATAGCGGGCCGAAGCAGTTCTTC. Translated, it gives CASRYSGPKQFF.

This clone has a single count. The chain links TRBV18 to TRBJ2-3, with D unclear. The CDR3 consists of 13 residues. V was trimmed by 3 bases and J by 4 bases, leaving 8 bases between them. Germline V gene sequence: CDR1 KGHSH, CDR2 LQKENI. CDR3 bases: TGTGCCAGCTCACCGTCTGGCCCAGATACGCAGTATTTT. It yields the protein CASSPSGPDTQYF.

The V gene is TRBV30, the J gene TRBJ2-3, with 9 bases fitting TRBD2. The CDR3 is made up of 13 amino acids. The V segment lost 6 bases and the J segment 2 bases; nucleotides outside the gene matches: 3. CDR1 is GTSNPN, CDR2 SVGIG, per germline (reference sequence). The CDR3 protein is CACAGGITDTQYF. The DNA of the CDR3 is TGTGCCTGTGCGGGAGGGATCACAGATACGCAGTATTTT.

With regard to this clone: Other DNA sequences in this sample translate to the same CDR3. The rearrangement joins TRBV30 to TRBJ2-1, with 10 bases fitting TRBD2. With 0 bases clipped from V and 5 bases from J, the junction kept 4 bases outside the gene matches. CDR1 and CDR2 (germline): GTSNPN, SVGIG (reference sequence). This CDR3 comprises 15 residues. CDR3 bases: TGTGCCTGGAGTGTACGGCTAGCGGGAGACAATGAGCAGTTCTTC. It specifies CAWSVRLAGDNEQFF.

The V call is TRBV18, the J call TRBJ2-7; tentatively, D is TRBD1 (6 bases). This CDR3 has 14 residues. Germline V lookup: CDR1 KGHSH, CDR2 LQKENI. With 3 bases removed from V and 3 bases from J, the gap between germline ends came to 12 bases. The CDR3 sequence: CASSPTGDGYEQYF. CDR3 bases: TGTGCCAGCTCACCGACAGGTGATGGCTACGAGCAGTACTTC.

The chain uses TRBV6-1 and TRBJ1-2, with a possible D match to TRBD1 (6 bases). V was pared by 2 bases and J by 13 bases, with 14 bases between. This CDR3 comprises 12 residues. Germline V gives CDR1 MNHNS, CDR2 SASEGT. CDR3 amino acids: CASSENRELRTF. CDR3 nucleotides: TGTGCCAGCAGTGAAAACAGGGAGTTACGCACCTTC.

The rearrangement uses TRBV6-5 and TRBJ2-1; unclear D gene. The germline CDR1 and CDR2 sequences are MNHEY and SVGAGI. The CDR3 extends over 11 amino acids. V lost 5 bases and J lost 8, with 7 bases in between. In DNA form, the CDR3 reads TGTGCCAGCAGTGGATGGGATGAGCAGTTCTTC. Residues: CASSGWDEQFF.

The J gene is TRBJ2-3, the V gene TRBV30; 15 bases match TRBD2. V shed 0 bases, J shed 7 bases, and the junction held 8 bases outside the gene matches. Per germline, CDR1 GTSNPN and CDR2 SVGIG (reference sequence). This CDR3 comprises 17 residues. The CDR3 region has the DNA TGTGCCTGGAGTGTACTCTCCGGACTAGCGGGAGGGAATACGCAGTATTTT. It specifies CAWSVLSGLAGGNTQYF.

The V and J genes are TRBV9 and TRBJ2-1; 10 bases map to TRBD2. Unmatched junction bases numbered 6, after V lost 3 bases and J lost 6 bases. The CDR3 spans 15 residues. Looked up from germline, CDR1 is SGDLS and CDR2 is YYNGEE. CDR3 residues: CASSALAGVPNEQFF. The CDR3 DNA follows: TGTGCCAGCAGCGCCCTAGCGGGAGTGCCCAATGAGCAGTTCTTC.

This clone has more than one count but fewer than ten. The chain links TRBV7-2 to TRBJ1-1; D is ambiguous. The germline gives CDR1 SGHTA, CDR2 FQGNSA. V dropped 5 bases and J dropped 6 bases, with 16 bases sitting between them. The CDR3 is made up of 14 amino acids. The CDR3 here is CASSRQRQASEAFF. The CDR3 region has the DNA TGTGCCAGCAGCCGACAACGTCAGGCCTCTGAAGCTTTCTTT. The whole variable domain, remainder taken from reference TRBV7-2 and TRBJ1-1, is GAGVSQSPSNKVTEKGKDVELRCDPISGHTALYWYRQSLGQGLEFLIYFQGNSAPDKSGLPSDRFSAERTGGSVSTLTIQRTQQEDSAVYLCASSRQRQASEAFFGQGTRLTVV.

In this sample, this clone turned up a few times. This chain links TRBV29-1 with TRBJ2-1; TRBD1 matches at 11 bases. The V gene's germline CDR1 is SQVTM and CDR2 ANQGSEA. The CDR3 consists of 13 residues. Germline trimming cut 6 bases from V and 7 bases from J; bases unmatched to any gene: 5. The CDR3 here is CSVGQGAGNEQFF. As DNA, the CDR3 is TGCAGCGTCGGACAGGGGGCAGGGAATGAGCAGTTCTTC.

There are a few counts of this clone. The CDR3 nucleotides read TGCGCCAGCAGTCAGCGAGGACAGGGGGAAGATACGCAGTATTTT. This translates into CASSQRGQGEDTQYF. The chain is built from TRBV23-1 and TRBJ2-3; 10 nucleotides match TRBD1. TRBV23-1 is an ORF, and what it does is uncertain. The ends lost 3 bases at V and 5 bases at J; junction bases unmatched: 5. The CDR3 sequence is 15 residues long.

The gene calls are TRBV6-5 and TRBJ2-6; 7 nucleotides align to TRBD1. This CDR3 comprises 13 residues. From germline, CDR1 is MNHEY and CDR2 SVGAGI. V shed 5 bases, J shed 11 bases, and the junction held 6 bases outside the gene matches. CDR3 in DNA: TGTGCCAGCAGTCGACAGGGCGTCGACGTCCTGACTTTC. It codes for CASSRQGVDVLTF.

This clone was picked up a small number of times. This rearrangement joins TRBV4-1 to TRBJ1-4; a weak D match, TRBD1 (5 bases). Trimming pared 4 bases from V and 5 bases from J, leaving 11 bases between. The germline CDR1 and CDR2 sequences are MGHRA and YSYEKL. CDR3 length equals 14 residues. The CDR3 loop is CASSRGPSNEKLFF. The CDR3 nucleotides are TGCGCCAGCAGCCGGGGACCGAGCAATGAAAAACTGTTTTTT.

This clone was seen many times. This chain connects TRBV30 to TRBJ2-6, with no clear D. The V end lost 3 bases, the J end lost 0 bases, and 9 bases lay between the germline ends. CDR1 is GTSNPN and CDR2 is SVGIG in the germline V gene (reference sequence). The CDR3 has 15 amino acids. The CDR3 here is CAWRHGSSGANVLTF. CDR3 nucleotide sequence: TGTGCCTGGAGGCATGGGTCCTCTGGGGCCAACGTCCTGACTTTC.

This clone was counted a few times. The chain uses TRBV18 and TRBJ2-5; D may be TRBD1 (5 bases). The CDR3 has 13 residues. The V gene's germline CDR1 is KGHSH and CDR2 LQKENI. Trimming removed 8 bases from V and 4 bases from J, with 14 bases in between. The CDR3 loop is CASQRGDPETQYF. DNA for the CDR3: TGTGCCAGCCAAAGGGGCGACCCAGAGACCCAGTACTTC. Complete variable domain (other parts from reference TRBV18 and TRBJ2-5): NAGVMQNPRHLVRRRGQEARLRCSPMKGHSHVYWYRQLPEEGLKFMVYLQKENIIDESGMPKERFSAEFPKEGPSILRIQQVVRGDSAAYFCASQRGDPETQYFGPGTRLLVL.

In this sample, this clone turned up once. The sample contains more than one DNA sequence encoding this CDR3. The chain uses TRBV7-9 and TRBJ2-3; D remains unclear. The CDR3 is made up of 15 amino acids. The V end was cut by 0 bases, the J end by 0 bases, with 7 bases between. Germline CDR1 SEHNR, CDR2 FQNEAQ (reference sequence). CDR3 amino acids: CASSLARASTDTQYF. CDR3 coding DNA: TGTGCCAGCAGCTTAGCCCGGGCCAGCACAGATACGCAGTATTTT.

This clone was counted a few times. V is TRBV27 and J is TRBJ2-5, with 7 bases identical to TRBD2. CDR1 and CDR2 from the germline V gene are MNHEY and SMNVEV (reference sequence). The junction had 9 bases not matched to a gene; V was cut back by 6 bases and J by 5 bases. The CDR3 has 14 amino acids. CDR3 amino acids: CASSPEREAETQYF. The DNA of the CDR3 is TGTGCCAGCAGCCCCGAGCGGGAAGCGGAGACCCAGTACTTC.